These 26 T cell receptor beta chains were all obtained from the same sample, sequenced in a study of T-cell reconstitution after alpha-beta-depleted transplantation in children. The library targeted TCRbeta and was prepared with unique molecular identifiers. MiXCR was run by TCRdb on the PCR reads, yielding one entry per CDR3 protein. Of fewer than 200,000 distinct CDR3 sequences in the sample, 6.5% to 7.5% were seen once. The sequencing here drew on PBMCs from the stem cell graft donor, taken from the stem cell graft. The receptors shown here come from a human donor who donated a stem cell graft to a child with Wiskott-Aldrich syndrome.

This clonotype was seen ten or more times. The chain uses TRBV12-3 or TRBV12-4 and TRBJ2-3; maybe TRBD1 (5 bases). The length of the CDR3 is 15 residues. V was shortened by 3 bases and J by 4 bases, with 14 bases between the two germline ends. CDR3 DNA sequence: TGTGCCAGCAGTTTTGAAGGGGTGGTCGCAGATACGCAGTATTTT. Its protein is CASSFEGVVADTQYF.

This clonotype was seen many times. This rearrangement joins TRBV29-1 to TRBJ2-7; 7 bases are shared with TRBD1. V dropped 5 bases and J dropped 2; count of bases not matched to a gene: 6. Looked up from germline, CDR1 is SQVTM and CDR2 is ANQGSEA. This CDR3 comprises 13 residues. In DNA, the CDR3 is TGCAGCGTTAGACAGGGTCTTGCCTACGAGCAGTACTTC. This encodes CSVRQGLAYEQYF.

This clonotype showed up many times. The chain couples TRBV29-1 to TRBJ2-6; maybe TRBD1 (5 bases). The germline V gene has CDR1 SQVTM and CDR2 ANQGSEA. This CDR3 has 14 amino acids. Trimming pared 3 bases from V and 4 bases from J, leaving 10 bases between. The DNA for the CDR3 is TGCAGCGTTGAGGAAGGGGCCGGGGCCAACGTCCTGACTTTC. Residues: CSVEEGAGANVLTF.

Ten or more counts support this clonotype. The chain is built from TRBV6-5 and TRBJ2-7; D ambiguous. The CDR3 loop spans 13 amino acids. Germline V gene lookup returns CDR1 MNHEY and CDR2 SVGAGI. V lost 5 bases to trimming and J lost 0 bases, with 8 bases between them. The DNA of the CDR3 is TGTGCCAGCAGTCTGAGCTTCTCCTACGAGCAGTACTTC. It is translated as CASSLSFSYEQYF.

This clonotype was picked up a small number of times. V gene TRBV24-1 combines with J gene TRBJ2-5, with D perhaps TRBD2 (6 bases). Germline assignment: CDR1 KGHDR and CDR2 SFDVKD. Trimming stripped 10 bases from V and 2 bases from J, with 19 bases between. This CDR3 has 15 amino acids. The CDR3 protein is CATLLLAGKQETQYF. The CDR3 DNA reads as TGTGCCACTCTTCTATTGGCGGGGAAACAAGAGACCCAGTACTTC.

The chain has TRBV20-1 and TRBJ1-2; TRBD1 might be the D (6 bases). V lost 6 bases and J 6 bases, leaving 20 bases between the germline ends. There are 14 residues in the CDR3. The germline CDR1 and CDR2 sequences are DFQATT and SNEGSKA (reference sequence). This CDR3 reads CSAPVRGNRDGYTF. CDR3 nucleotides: TGCAGTGCCCCAGTCCGAGGGAACAGGGATGGCTACACCTTC.

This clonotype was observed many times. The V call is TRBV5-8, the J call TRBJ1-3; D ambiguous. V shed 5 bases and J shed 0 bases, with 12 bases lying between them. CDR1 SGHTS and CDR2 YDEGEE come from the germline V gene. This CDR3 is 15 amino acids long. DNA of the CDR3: TGTGCCAGCAGTGTCGGCACTTACTCTGGAAACACCATATATTTT. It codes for CASSVGTYSGNTIYF.

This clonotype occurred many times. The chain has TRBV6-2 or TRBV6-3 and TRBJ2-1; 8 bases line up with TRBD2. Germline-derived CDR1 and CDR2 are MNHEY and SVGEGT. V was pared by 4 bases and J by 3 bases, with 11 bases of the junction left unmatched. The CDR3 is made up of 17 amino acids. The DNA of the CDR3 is TGTGCCAGCAGTTCCCTCACTAGCGGAGGTCTCTACAATGAGCAGTTCTTC. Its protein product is CASSSLTSGGLYNEQFF.

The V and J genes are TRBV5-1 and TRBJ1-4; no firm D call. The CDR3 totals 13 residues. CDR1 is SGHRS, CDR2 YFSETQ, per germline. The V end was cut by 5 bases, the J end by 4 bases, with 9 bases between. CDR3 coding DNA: TGCGCCAGCAGTTCCCATAGTAATGAAAAACTGTTTTTT. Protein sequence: CASSSHSNEKLFF.

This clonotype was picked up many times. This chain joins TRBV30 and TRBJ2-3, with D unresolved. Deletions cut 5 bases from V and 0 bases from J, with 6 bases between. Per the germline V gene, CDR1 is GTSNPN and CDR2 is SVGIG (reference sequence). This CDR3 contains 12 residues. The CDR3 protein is CAWSQSTDTQYF. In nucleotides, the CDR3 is TGTGCCTGGTCCCAAAGCACAGATACGCAGTATTTT.

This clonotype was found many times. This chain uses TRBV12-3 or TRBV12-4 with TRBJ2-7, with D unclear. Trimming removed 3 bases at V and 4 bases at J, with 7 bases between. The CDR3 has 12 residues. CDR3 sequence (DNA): TGTGCCAGCAGTTTGTCCCGTTACGAGCAGTACTTC. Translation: CASSLSRYEQYF.

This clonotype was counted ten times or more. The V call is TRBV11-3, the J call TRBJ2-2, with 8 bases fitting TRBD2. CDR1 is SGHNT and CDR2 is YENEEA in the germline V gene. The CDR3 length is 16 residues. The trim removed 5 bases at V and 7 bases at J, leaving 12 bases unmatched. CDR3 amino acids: CASSPRREGLGGELFF. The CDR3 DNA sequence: TGTGCCAGCAGCCCAAGACGGGAGGGCCTTGGCGGGGAGCTGTTTTTT.

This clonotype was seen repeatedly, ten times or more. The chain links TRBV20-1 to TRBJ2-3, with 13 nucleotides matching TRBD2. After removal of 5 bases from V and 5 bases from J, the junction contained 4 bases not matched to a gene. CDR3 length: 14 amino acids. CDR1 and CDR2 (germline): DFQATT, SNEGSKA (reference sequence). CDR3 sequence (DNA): TGCAGTGCTGGACTAGCGGGAGTTGAAGATACGCAGTATTTT. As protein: CSAGLAGVEDTQYF.

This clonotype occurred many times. The CDR3 is CASSVQTGKSGYTF. In nucleotides, the CDR3 is TGCGCCAGCAGCGTCCAGACAGGGAAATCTGGCTACACCTTC. This chain connects TRBV5-1 to TRBJ1-2, with 7 nucleotides matching TRBD1. The CDR3 is 14 residues long. The germline gives CDR1 SGHRS, CDR2 YFSETQ. V shed 4 bases and J 7 bases; nucleotides not matched to a gene: 10.

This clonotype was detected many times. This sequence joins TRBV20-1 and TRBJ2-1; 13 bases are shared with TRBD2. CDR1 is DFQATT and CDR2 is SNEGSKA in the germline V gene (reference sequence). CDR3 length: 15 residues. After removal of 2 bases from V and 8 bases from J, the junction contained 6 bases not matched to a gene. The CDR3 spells CSARRLAGGTHEQFF. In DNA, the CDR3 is TGCAGTGCTAGAAGACTAGCGGGAGGTACCCATGAGCAGTTCTTC.

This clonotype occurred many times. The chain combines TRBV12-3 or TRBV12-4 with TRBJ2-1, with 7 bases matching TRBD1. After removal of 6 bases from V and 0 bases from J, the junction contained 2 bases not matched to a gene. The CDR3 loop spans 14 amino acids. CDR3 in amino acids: CASRGDSSYNEQFF. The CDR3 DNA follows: TGTGCCAGCAGGGGGGACAGCTCCTACAATGAGCAGTTCTTC.

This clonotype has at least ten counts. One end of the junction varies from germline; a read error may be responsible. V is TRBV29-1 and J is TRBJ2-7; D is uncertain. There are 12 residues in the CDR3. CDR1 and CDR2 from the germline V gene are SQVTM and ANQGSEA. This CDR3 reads CSVLSGSYQQYF. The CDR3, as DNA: TGCAGCGTTCTGTCCGGGTCCTACCAGCAGTACTTC.

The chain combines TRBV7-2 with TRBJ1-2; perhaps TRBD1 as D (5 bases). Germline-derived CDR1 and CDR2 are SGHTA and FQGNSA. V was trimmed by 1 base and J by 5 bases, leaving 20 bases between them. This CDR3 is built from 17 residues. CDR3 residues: CASSLVIGTEWGYGYTF. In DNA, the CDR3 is TGTGCCAGCAGCTTAGTTATTGGGACGGAGTGGGGGTATGGCTACACCTTC.

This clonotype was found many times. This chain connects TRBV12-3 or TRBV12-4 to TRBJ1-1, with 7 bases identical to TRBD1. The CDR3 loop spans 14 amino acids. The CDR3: CAVAMRQGNTEAFF. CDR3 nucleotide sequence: TGTGCAGTAGCGATGAGACAGGGCAACACTGAAGCTTTCTTT.

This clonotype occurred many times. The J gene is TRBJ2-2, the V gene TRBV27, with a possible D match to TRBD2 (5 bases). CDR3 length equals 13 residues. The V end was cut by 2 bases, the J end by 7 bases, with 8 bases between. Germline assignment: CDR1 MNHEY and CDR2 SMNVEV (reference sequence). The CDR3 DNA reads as TGTGCCAGCAGTTTACGGGGTAACGGGGAGCTGTTTTTT. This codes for CASSLRGNGELFF.

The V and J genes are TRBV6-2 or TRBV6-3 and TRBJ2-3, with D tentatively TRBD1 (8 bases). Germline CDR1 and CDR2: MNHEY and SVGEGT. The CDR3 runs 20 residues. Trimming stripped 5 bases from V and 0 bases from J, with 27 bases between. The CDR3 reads CASSPRTGSYLAESTDTQYF. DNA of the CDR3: TGTGCCAGCAGTCCGCGGACAGGGTCCTACCTAGCGGAGAGCACAGATACGCAGTATTTT.

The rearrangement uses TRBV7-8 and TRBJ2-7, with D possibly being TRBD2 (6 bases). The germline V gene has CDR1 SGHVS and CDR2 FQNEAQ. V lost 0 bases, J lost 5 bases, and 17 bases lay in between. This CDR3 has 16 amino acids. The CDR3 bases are TGTGCCAGCAGCTTAGCTACGGGAGAATCTCCTAACGAGCAGTACTTC. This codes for CASSLATGESPNEQYF.

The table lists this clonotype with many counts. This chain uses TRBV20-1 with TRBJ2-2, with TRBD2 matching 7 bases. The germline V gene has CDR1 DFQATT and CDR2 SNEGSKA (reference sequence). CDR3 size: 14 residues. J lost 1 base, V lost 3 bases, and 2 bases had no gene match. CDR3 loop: CSASLAENTGELFF. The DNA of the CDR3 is TGCAGTGCTAGTCTAGCGGAGAACACCGGGGAGCTGTTTTTT.

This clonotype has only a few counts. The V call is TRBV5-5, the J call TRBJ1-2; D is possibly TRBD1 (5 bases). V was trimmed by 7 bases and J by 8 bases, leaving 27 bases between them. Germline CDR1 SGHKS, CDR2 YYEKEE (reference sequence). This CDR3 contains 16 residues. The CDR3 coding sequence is TGTGCCAGCGCCCTTAACGGGGCCTCTTCGCTCGGGGGCTACACCTTC. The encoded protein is CASALNGASSLGGYTF.

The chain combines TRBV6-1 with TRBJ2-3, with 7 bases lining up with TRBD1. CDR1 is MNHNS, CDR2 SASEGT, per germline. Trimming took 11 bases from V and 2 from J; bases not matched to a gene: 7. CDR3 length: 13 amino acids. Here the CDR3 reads CAAEGQYTDTQYF. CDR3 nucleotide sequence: TGTGCCGCCGAGGGACAGTACACAGATACGCAGTATTTT.

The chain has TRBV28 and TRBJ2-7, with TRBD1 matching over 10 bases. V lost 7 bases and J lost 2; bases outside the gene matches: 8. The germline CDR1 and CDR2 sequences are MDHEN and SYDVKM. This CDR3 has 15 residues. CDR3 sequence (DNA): TGTGCCAGCAACGTAGACAGGGGGCCCGCCTACGAGCAGTACTTC. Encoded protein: CASNVDRGPAYEQYF.